What follows is one T cell receptor beta chain and its context. The data derive from a study of shared clonotypes between healthy human individuals. When replicate PCRs were run on unsorted PBMC, they used roughly 270 ng DNA, some 30,000 T cell genomes. Unsorted PBMC DNA sequencing spanned ten immunoSEQ deep assay plates. Clones were read by immunoSEQ multiplex PCR, and TCRdb kept only the in-frame ones, dropping some. The table lists more than 450,000 clones, 60% to 85% of them singletons. For genomic DNA, unsorted samples relied on about 90 million PBMCs. The CDR3 has 13 amino acids. The ends were cut back, 1 base at V and 6 bases at J, with 7 bases in the middle. From germline, CDR1 is MGHRA and CDR2 YSYEKL.

This clonotype was obtained from a woman in her forties in good health. Some clones in this sample may be carry-over from other donors' samples. Material for sequencing was PBMCs. This chain joins TRBV4-1 and TRBJ1-5, with D uncertain. CDR3 in amino acids: CASSQGNFQPQHF. As DNA, the CDR3 is TGCGCCAGCAGCCAAGGGAACTTTCAGCCCCAGCATTTT.